This T cell receptor beta chain was sequenced during a study of blood T cell repertoires in COVID-19. About the study: Samples of COVID-19 (acute and convalescent) were obtained from the United States, Italy and Spain. PBMCs, B-cell-depleted T cells, or T cells were the source of the cDNA or gDNA that made up the material.

Seattle patient enrollment occurred during active infection, with longitudinal follow-up thereafter. Trimming took 4 bases from V and 7 from J; bases not matched to a gene: 7. The CDR3 spans 15 residues. Germline values: CDR1 LGHDT, CDR2 YNNKEL (reference sequence). Per the authors' pipeline: Amplification of reference gene primers provided the estimated nucleated cell counts. Some clones are missing from TCRdb's copy, which holds only in-frame ones; the method was immunoSEQ multiplex PCR. V, J and clone size were drawn from that table, and D and trimming were deduced from the DNA. This sample has 200,000 or so clones, with 70% to 90% found just once.

This chain joins TRBV3-1 (or the pseudogene TRBV3-2) and TRBJ1-6; 7 bases are a match to TRBD1. The TCR was taken from a person between 65 and 79 years old with COVID-19, enrolled during active disease. The sequencing sample was made of peripheral blood. CDR3 sequence reads: CASSRKGAGNSPLHF. Written as DNA, the CDR3 is TGTGCCAGCAGCCGAAAGGGGGCCGGCAATTCACCCCTCCACTTT.